Shown below are 29 T cell receptor beta chains from a single sample sequenced in a study of low-dose radiotherapy and immunotherapy resistance in tumors (dated by TCRdb to 2022 to 2024). The reads were generated on an Illumina MiniSeq. To make first-strand cDNA, Superscript III was used along with a set of TRAV- and TRBV-specific primers so that both the TCRalpha and TCRbeta chains were covered. TCRs were amplified for about 22 PCR cycles with Phusion, using a constant-region primer paired with the adapter attached to the V primers. TCRdb redid the processing of the public reads, applying fastp at Q25 and MiXCR, and retained in-frame beta chains. Each CDR3 protein appears once, grouped with its most common genes and DNA. This sample has some 88,000 distinct CDR3 sequences in its table, and more than 7.5% of those were observed once. The ten largest clonotypes hold roughly 1% of the sample. This specimen's time point label, interpreted: before trial treatment.

The material sequenced was PBMCs, taken before treatment. These TCRs come from a male donor with prostate cancer.

This clonotype has ten or more counts. The chain is built from TRBV6-6 and TRBJ2-7; D is perhaps TRBD1 or TRBD2 (5 bases each). The CDR3 totals 12 residues. V shed 6 bases and J shed 6 bases, with 12 bases lying between them. Per germline, CDR1 MNHNY and CDR2 SVGAGI (reference sequence). The CDR3 coding sequence is TGTGCCAGCAGACTACATGGGGGCGAGCAGTACTTC. Amino acids: CASRLHGGEQYF.

This clonotype has a count of ten or more. V gene TRBV7-2 combines with J gene TRBJ2-6, with 7 positions matching TRBD1. Trimming removed 5 bases from V and 2 bases from J; junction bases left unmatched: 6. The CDR3 length is 16 residues. Germline V gives CDR1 SGHTA, CDR2 FQGNSA. The CDR3 coding sequence is TGTGCCAGCAGCCGTGCCACAGGGGCTGGGGCCAACGTCCTGACTTTC. The encoded protein is CASSRATGAGANVLTF.

This clonotype was recorded at least ten times. This chain joins TRBV3-1 and TRBJ2-5; 12 bases are shared with TRBD2. Trimming took 1 base from V and 11 from J; bases not matched to a gene: 2. The CDR3 has 13 residues. Germline CDR1 and CDR2: LGHDT and YNNKEL (reference sequence). CDR3 in DNA: TGTGCCAGCAGCCAAGGACTAGCGGGAGCTCAGTACTTC. Its translation: CASSQGLAGAQYF.

This clonotype came up a few times. The chain combines TRBV24-1 with TRBJ2-3; D might be TRBD1 or TRBD2, each matching 5 bases. This CDR3 region has 13 residues. Germline V gene lookup returns CDR1 KGHDR and CDR2 SFDVKD. V gave up 4 bases and J gave up 5 bases, with 9 bases separating them. The CDR3 is CATSDRDRDTQYF. The CDR3 DNA is TGTGCCACCAGTGACAGGGACCGAGATACGCAGTATTTT.

This clonotype was picked up many times. V is TRBV30 and J is TRBJ2-1; 7 bases line up with TRBD1. CDR1 and CDR2 from the germline V gene are GTSNPN and SVGIG (reference sequence). V lost 2 bases to trimming and J lost 6 bases; unmatched junction nucleotides: 4. CDR3 size: 13 residues. This CDR3 reads CAWSFDRVNEQFF. In DNA form, the CDR3 reads TGTGCCTGGAGTTTTGACAGGGTCAATGAGCAGTTCTTC.

In this sample, this clonotype turned up a few times. The gene calls are TRBV28 and TRBJ2-7, with 9 bases lining up with TRBD1. Germline loops: CDR1 MDHEN, CDR2 SYDVKM. The CDR3 runs 16 residues. V shed 6 bases and J 1 base; nucleotides not matched to a gene: 10. CDR3 nucleotides: TGTGCCAGCAGAGATATCTCGACAGGGGGTTCCTACGAGCAGTACTTC. Its protein is CASRDISTGGSYEQYF.

The sample holds many counts of this clonotype. The V call is TRBV29-1, the J call TRBJ2-7; 7 bases are a match to TRBD2. V gave up 4 bases and J gave up 1 base; unmatched junction bases: 7. The CDR3 consists of 14 residues. Per germline, CDR1 SQVTM and CDR2 ANQGSEA. In DNA form, the CDR3 reads TGCAGCGTTGGGGGCGGGAGCGTTTCCTACGAGCAGTACTTC. This encodes CSVGGGSVSYEQYF.

This clonotype was recorded many times. The chain joins TRBV29-1 to TRBJ1-5; 8 nucleotides align to TRBD1. Looked up from germline, CDR1 is SQVTM and CDR2 is ANQGSEA. CDR3 length equals 13 residues. V lost 7 bases, J lost 1 base, and 3 bases stayed unmatched. CDR3 DNA: TGCAGCGCTAGGACAGGGAGCAATCAGCCCCAGCATTTT. Encoded protein: CSARTGSNQPQHF.

This clonotype was observed at least ten times. The CDR3 loop is CASSLSGIESETQYF. CDR3 DNA: TGTGCCAGCAGCTTGTCCGGGATTGAATCAGAGACCCAGTACTTC. The chain recombines TRBV5-8 with TRBJ2-5; a possible D gene is TRBD2 (5 bases). The CDR3 contains 15 residues. The V gene's germline CDR1 is SGHTS and CDR2 YDEGEE. Trimming removed 1 base at V and 4 bases at J, with 14 bases between.

This clonotype was seen many times. The rearrangement links TRBV4-3 to TRBJ2-7; no definite D call. The CDR3 covers 15 residues. Germline CDR1 reads LGHNA; CDR2 reads YSLEER. V lost 0 bases and J 1 base, leaving 10 bases between the germline ends. CDR3 nucleotide sequence: TGCGCCAGCAGCCAAGAGGTTACGCGATCCTACGAGCAGTACTTC. Its translation: CASSQEVTRSYEQYF.

This clonotype was detected only a few times. The chain has TRBV27 and TRBJ2-1, with D possibly being TRBD2 (6 bases). The V gene lost 3 bases and the J gene lost 2 bases, with 11 bases spanning the gap. The CDR3 is 15 amino acids. Germline CDR1 MNHEY, CDR2 SMNVEV (reference sequence). The CDR3 is CASSFSGPTYNEQFF. CDR3 nucleotide sequence: TGTGCCAGCAGTTTTAGCGGTCCTACCTACAATGAGCAGTTCTTC.

This clonotype occurred many times. In DNA, the CDR3 is TGTGCCAGCAGCTTGTTAGTCGGGGCCAACGTCCTGACTTTC. Amino acids: CASSLLVGANVLTF. V gene TRBV5-8 combines with J gene TRBJ2-6; D uncertain. Germline CDR1 reads SGHTS; CDR2 reads YDEGEE. V lost 1 base and J 4 bases, leaving 6 bases between the germline ends. The CDR3 contains 14 residues. Complete variable domain (other parts from reference TRBV5-8 and TRBJ2-6): EAGVTQSPTHLIKTRGQQATLRCSPISGHTSVYWYQQALGLGLQFLLWYDEGEERNRGNFPPRFSGRQFPNYSSELNVNALELEDSALYLCASSLLVGANVLTFGAGSRLTVL.

This clonotype was counted many times. CDR3 loop: CASTLTPGETQYF. In DNA form, the CDR3 reads TGTGCCAGTACCCTAACTCCCGGAGAGACCCAGTACTTC. The chain recombines TRBV19 with TRBJ2-5; D is uncertain. V was pared by 7 bases and J by 4 bases, with 13 bases between. CDR3 size: 13 residues. Germline V gives CDR1 LNHDA, CDR2 SQIVND (reference sequence).

This clonotype was counted many times. The chain combines TRBV5-1 with TRBJ2-7, with 7 bases fitting TRBD1. This CDR3 region has 14 residues. Looked up from germline, CDR1 is SGHRS and CDR2 is YFSETQ. The trim removed 1 base at V and 4 bases at J, leaving 5 bases unmatched. In DNA, the CDR3 is TGCGCCAGCAGCTTGTTGACAGGGAATTACGAGCAGTACTTC. Residues: CASSLLTGNYEQYF.

This clonotype was detected only a few times. The chain's CDR3 is CASSLVQESSTQYF. The CDR3 coding sequence is TGTGCCAGCAGCTTGGTACAAGAGAGCTCGACCCAGTACTTC. The chain has TRBV5-4 and TRBJ2-5; no clear D gene. The CDR3 has 14 residues. With 0 bases removed from V and 7 bases from J, the gap between germline ends came to 13 bases. Germline assignment: CDR1 SGHNT and CDR2 YYREEE (reference sequence).

This clonotype was counted at least ten times. V is TRBV28 and J is TRBJ2-3, with 7 bases aligning to TRBD1. J lost 4 bases, V lost 8 bases, and 15 bases had no gene match. The germline V gene encodes CDR1 MDHEN and CDR2 SYDVKM. The CDR3 totals 16 residues. The CDR3 reads CASQRVEGAPPDTQYF. CDR3 nucleotide sequence: TGTGCCAGCCAGAGAGTTGAGGGGGCGCCCCCAGATACGCAGTATTTT.

This clonotype was seen at least ten times. CDR3 in DNA: TGTGCCAGCAGCCGGACCCTAGGGGGAGACTATGGCTACACCTTC. Its protein is CASSRTLGGDYGYTF. The chain joins TRBV7-2 to TRBJ1-2; tentatively, D is TRBD1 (6 bases). The CDR3 length is 15 residues. Trimming shortened V by 5 bases and J by 3 bases, and 16 bases separated the two germline ends. Germline CDR1 and CDR2: SGHTA and FQGNSA.

This clonotype has a count of ten or more. The V and J genes are TRBV30 and TRBJ1-2; TRBD1 agrees at 10 bases. CDR1 is GTSNPN, CDR2 SVGIG, per germline (reference sequence). J gave up 8 bases and V 4 bases, and 10 bases lay outside the gene matches. This CDR3 is built from 14 residues. This chain's CDR3 is CAWNPVGQGMGYTF. CDR3 DNA: TGTGCCTGGAATCCGGTGGGACAGGGGATGGGCTACACCTTC. Based on the CDR3 plus reference TRBV30 and TRBJ1-2, the full variable domain is SQTIHQWPATLVQPVGSPLSLECTVEGTSNPNLYWYRQAAGRGLQLLFYSVGIGQISSEVPQNLSASRPQDRQFILSSKKLLLSDSGFYLCAWNPVGQGMGYTFGSGTRLTVV.

This clonotype has ten or more counts. V gene TRBV6-1 combines with J gene TRBJ2-7; tentatively, D is TRBD1 (6 bases). The CDR3 is 14 amino acids. Deletions cut 8 bases from V and 2 bases from J, with 16 bases between. CDR1 is MNHNS and CDR2 is SASEGT in the germline V gene. For the CDR3, the DNA is TGTGCCAGCGGAGACAGGAAAAGGACCTACGAGCAGTACTTC. Its translation: CASGDRKRTYEQYF.

This clonotype showed up many times. The chain joins TRBV2 to TRBJ2-7, with TRBD1 identical over 7 bases. With 1 base clipped from V and 4 bases from J, the junction kept 4 bases outside the gene matches. The CDR3 totals 14 residues. CDR1 is SNHLY, CDR2 FYNNEI, per germline. The CDR3 sequence is CASSEGTGPYEQYF. The DNA for the CDR3 is TGTGCCAGCAGTGAAGGGACAGGCCCATACGAGCAGTACTTC. The full variable domain, its missing parts supplied by reference TRBV2 and TRBJ2-7, is EPEVTQTPSHQVTQMGQEVILRCVPISNHLYFYWYRQILGQKVEFLVSFYNNEISEKSEIFDDQFSVERPDGSNFTLKIRSTKLEDSAMYFCASSEGTGPYEQYFGPGTRLTVT.

This clonotype appeared many times. The chain combines TRBV27 with TRBJ2-7; D is unresolved. V dropped 5 bases and J dropped 0 bases, with 11 bases sitting between them. CDR1 and CDR2 (germline): MNHEY, SMNVEV (reference sequence). CDR3 length: 14 amino acids. As DNA, the CDR3 is TGTGCCAGCAGTAGACTCTTAAGCTCCTACGAGCAGTACTTC. Translating it yields CASSRLLSSYEQYF.

This clonotype was counted at least ten times. The V and J genes are TRBV6-2 or TRBV6-3 and TRBJ2-1; 7 bases line up with TRBD1. Germline V gene sequence: CDR1 MNHEY, CDR2 SVGEGT. The CDR3 contains 13 residues. V shed 6 bases, J shed 5 bases, and the junction held 4 bases outside the gene matches. CDR3 bases: TGTGCCAGCAGGGACAGGTTAAACAATGAGCAGTTCTTC. Translating gives CASRDRLNNEQFF.

There are many counts of this clonotype. The CDR3 loop is CSAPGQGAGGELFF. CDR3 sequence (DNA): TGCAGTGCTCCGGGACAGGGGGCCGGCGGGGAGCTGTTTTTT. This chain links TRBV20-1 with TRBJ2-2, with 12 bases fitting TRBD1. The length of the CDR3 is 14 residues. V lost 5 bases to trimming and J lost 7 bases; unmatched junction nucleotides: 5. Germline values: CDR1 DFQATT, CDR2 SNEGSKA (reference sequence).

The sample holds many counts of this clonotype. The rearrangement links TRBV20-1 to TRBJ2-5; 11 nucleotides agree with TRBD1. CDR1 DFQATT and CDR2 SNEGSKA come from the germline V gene (reference sequence). The CDR3 is 14 amino acids. V lost 4 bases to trimming and J lost 5 bases; unmatched junction nucleotides: 6. In DNA, the CDR3 is TGCAGTGCTAAGGGACAGGGGGAGAGGGAGACCCAGTACTTC. Translating gives CSAKGQGERETQYF.

This sequence joins TRBV18 and TRBJ2-2; no clear D gene. Trimming left V 5 bases short and J 5 bases short, with 12 bases between. The CDR3 is 14 residues long. The germline V gene encodes CDR1 KGHSH and CDR2 LQKENI. The CDR3 DNA follows: TGTGCCAGCTCAGAAGTCGAGCAAACCGGGGAGCTGTTTTTT. Translation gives CASSEVEQTGELFF.

At least ten counts were recorded for this clonotype. V is TRBV7-2 and J is TRBJ2-1; D may correspond to TRBD1 or TRBD2 (6 bases each). Germline V gene data show CDR1 as SGHTA and CDR2 as FQGNSA. Trimming pared 0 bases from V and 9 bases from J, leaving 12 bases between. The CDR3 is 14 residues long. The CDR3 nucleotides are TGTGCCAGCAGCTTAGCGGGGGGCAGGCGTGAGCAGTTCTTC. Encoded protein: CASSLAGGRREQFF.

This clonotype has a count of ten or more. J is TRBJ2-5 and V is TRBV28, with D perhaps given as TRBD1 or TRBD2 (6 bases each). CDR3 length: 14 amino acids. Deletions cut 2 bases from V and 1 base from J, with 8 bases between. CDR1 is MDHEN, CDR2 SYDVKM, per germline. CDR3 sequence reads: CASSLGGRQETQYF. The CDR3 DNA reads TGTGCCAGCAGTTTAGGGGGGCGCCAAGAGACCCAGTACTTC.

On this clonotype: A far larger clone differs by one base, so this is likely a read error. V usage is TRBV10-3 and J usage is TRBJ1-2, with unresolved D. CDR1 ENHRY and CDR2 SYGVKD come from the germline V gene. The CDR3 has 14 residues. Trimming took 5 bases from V and 4 from J, leaving 14 bases between them. The CDR3 sequence is CAISYGPDFYGYTF. The CDR3 nucleotides are TGTGCCATCAGTTACGGTCCGGATTTCTATGGCTACACCTTC.

This clonotype was seen at least ten times. The chain uses TRBV12-3 or TRBV12-4 and TRBJ1-5, with 7 bases that match TRBD1. Trimming took 4 bases from V and 7 from J; bases not matched to a gene: 7. CDR3 length: 14 residues. CDR3 nucleotides: TGTGCCAGCAGTTCCTACAGGGGTGGCCAGCCCCAGCATTTT. Encoded protein: CASSSYRGGQPQHF.